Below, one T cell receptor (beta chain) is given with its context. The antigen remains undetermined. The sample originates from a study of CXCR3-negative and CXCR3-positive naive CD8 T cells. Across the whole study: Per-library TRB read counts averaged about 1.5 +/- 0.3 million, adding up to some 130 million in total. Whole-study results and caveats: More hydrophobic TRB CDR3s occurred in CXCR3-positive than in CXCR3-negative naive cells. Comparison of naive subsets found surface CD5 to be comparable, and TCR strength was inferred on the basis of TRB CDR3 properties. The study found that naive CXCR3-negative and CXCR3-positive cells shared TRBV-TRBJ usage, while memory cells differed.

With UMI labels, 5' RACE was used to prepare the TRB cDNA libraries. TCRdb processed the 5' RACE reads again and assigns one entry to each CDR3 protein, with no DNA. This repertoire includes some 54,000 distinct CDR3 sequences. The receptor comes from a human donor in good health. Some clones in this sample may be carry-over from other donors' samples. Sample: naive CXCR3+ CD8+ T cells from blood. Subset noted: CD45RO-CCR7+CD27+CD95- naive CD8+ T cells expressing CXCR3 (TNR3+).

The CDR3 here is CASSYWNGELFF. The chain couples TRBV6-5 to TRBJ2-2. The CDR3 is 12 residues long. The germline CDR1 and CDR2 sequences are MNHEY and SVGAGI.